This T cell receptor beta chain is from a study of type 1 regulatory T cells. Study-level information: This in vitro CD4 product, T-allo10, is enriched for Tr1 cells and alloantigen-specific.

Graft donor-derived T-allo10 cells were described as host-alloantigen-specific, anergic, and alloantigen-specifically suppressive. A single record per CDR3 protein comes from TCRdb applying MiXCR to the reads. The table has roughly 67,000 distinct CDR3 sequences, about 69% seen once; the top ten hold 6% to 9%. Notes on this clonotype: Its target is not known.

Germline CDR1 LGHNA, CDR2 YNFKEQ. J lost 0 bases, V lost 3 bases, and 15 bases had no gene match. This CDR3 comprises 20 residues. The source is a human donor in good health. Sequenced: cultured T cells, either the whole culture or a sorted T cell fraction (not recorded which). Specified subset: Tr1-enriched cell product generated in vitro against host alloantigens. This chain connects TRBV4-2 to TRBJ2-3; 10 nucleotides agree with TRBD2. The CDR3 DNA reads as TGTGCCAGCAGCCAGGAACGAGGGCTAGCGGGGGTGACTAGCACAGATACGCAGTATTTT. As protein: CASSQERGLAGVTSTDTQYF.